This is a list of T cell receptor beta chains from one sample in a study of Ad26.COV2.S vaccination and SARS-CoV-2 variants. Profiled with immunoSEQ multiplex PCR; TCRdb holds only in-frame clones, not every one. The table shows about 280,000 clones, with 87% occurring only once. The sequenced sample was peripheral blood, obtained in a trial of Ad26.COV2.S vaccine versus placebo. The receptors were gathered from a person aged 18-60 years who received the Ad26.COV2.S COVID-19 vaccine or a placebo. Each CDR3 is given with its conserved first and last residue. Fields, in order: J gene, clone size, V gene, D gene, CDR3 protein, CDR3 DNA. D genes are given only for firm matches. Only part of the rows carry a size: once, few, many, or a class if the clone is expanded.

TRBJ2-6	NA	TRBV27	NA	CASSLGSGVYSGANVLTF	TGTGCCAGCAGTTTAGGTAGTGGGGTTTACTCTGGGGCCAACGTCCTGACTTTC
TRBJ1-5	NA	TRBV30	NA	CAWRIGGSASNQPQHF	TGTGCCTGGAGAATAGGTGGAAGTGCGAGCAATCAGCCCCAGCATTTT
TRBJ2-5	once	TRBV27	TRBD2	CASSSRRREEVQETQYF	TGTGCCAGCAGTAGTAGGCGGCGGGAGGAGGTCCAAGAGACCCAGTACTTC
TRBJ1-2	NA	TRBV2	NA	CASSDNYGYTF	TGTGCCAGCAGTGATAACTATGGCTACACCTTC
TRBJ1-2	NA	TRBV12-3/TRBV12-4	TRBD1	CASSTGGRGYTF	TGTGCCAGCAGTACAGGGGGCCGCGGCTACACCTTC
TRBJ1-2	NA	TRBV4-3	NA	CASSKTGAVNYGYTF	TGCGCCAGCAGCAAGACAGGCGCAGTTAACTATGGCTACACCTTC
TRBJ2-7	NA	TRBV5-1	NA	CASSSRDGSLGEQYF	TGCGCCAGCAGCTCGCGGGACGGATCTCTCGGTGAGCAGTACTTC
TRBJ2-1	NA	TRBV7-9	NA	CASSSTYNEQFF	TGTGCCAGCAGCTCTACCTACAATGAGCAGTTCTTC
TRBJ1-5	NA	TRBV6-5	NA	CASRPGEDQPQHF	TGTGCCAGCAGACCAGGGGAGGATCAGCCCCAGCATTTT
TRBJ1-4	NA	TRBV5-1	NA	CASSGVGGTTNEKLFF	TGCGCCAGCAGCGGGGTCGGGGGGACAACTAATGAAAAACTGTTTTTT
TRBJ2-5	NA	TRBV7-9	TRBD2	CASSLVSGGLETQYF	TGTGCCAGCAGCTTAGTTAGCGGGGGCTTGGAGACCCAGTACTTC
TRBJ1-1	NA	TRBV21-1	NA	CASSGEVSGTEAFF	TGTGCCAGCAGCGGGGAGGTGAGTGGCACTGAAGCTTTCTTT
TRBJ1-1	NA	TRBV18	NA	CASSPAGLPNTEAFF	TGTGCCAGCTCACCAGCGGGGTTACCGAACACTGAAGCTTTCTTT
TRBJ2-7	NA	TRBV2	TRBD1	CASRPGTGWGTYEQYF	TGTGCCAGCAGGCCCGGGACAGGGTGGGGGACCTACGAGCAGTACTTC
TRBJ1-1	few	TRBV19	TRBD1	CASIEGQGADEAFF	TGTGCCAGTATCGAAGGACAGGGGGCTGATGAAGCTTTCTTT
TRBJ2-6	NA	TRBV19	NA	CASSMGTLGANVLTF	TGTGCCAGTAGTATGGGAACTCTGGGGGCCAACGTCCTGACTTTC
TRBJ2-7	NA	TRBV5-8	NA	CASSLDVISYEQYF	TGTGCCAGCAGCTTGGACGTTATCTCCTACGAGCAGTACTTC
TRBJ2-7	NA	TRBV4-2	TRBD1	CASSQPGQDEQYF	TGTGCCAGCAGCCAACCCGGACAGGACGAGCAGTACTTC
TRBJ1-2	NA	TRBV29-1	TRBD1	CSVEDLGQDGYTF	TGCAGCGTTGAAGATTTGGGACAGGATGGCTACACCTTC
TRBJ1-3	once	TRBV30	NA	CAWSSGGASGNTIYF	TGTGCCTGGAGTTCTGGAGGGGCCTCTGGAAACACCATATATTTT
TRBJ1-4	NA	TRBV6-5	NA	CASRPRRGWDEKLFF	TGTGCCAGCAGACCCCGCCGGGGGTGGGATGAAAAACTGTTTTTT
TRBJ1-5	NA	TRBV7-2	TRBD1	CASSADRPSSNQPQHF	TGTGCCAGCAGCGCGGACAGGCCCTCTAGCAATCAGCCCCAGCATTTT
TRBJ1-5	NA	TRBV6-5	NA	CASQRARNSNQPQHF	TGTGCCAGCCAAAGAGCCAGGAATAGCAATCAGCCCCAGCATTTT
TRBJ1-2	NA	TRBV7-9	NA	CASSFQDRKRDYGYTF	TGTGCCAGCAGCTTCCAAGACAGGAAGAGAGACTATGGCTACACCTTC
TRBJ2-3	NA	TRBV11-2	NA	CASSLFIQADTQYF	TGTGCCAGCAGCTTATTTATCCAGGCAGATACGCAGTATTTT
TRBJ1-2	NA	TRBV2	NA	CASSGGPYGYTF	TGTGCCAGCAGCGGCGGACCCTATGGCTACACCTTC
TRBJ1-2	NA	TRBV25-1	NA	CASHGTDYGYTF	TGTGCCAGCCATGGGACCGACTATGGCTACACCTTC
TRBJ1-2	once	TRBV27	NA	CASSLSGGSNYGYTF	TGTGCCAGCAGTTTATCTGGGGGATCTAACTATGGCTACACCTTC
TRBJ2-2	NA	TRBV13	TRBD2	CASSLGLAEASGTGELFF	TGTGCCAGCAGCTTAGGCCTAGCGGAGGCCTCGGGGACCGGGGAGCTGTTTTTT
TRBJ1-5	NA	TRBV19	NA	CASNLGGMPQHF	TGTGCCAGTAATCTCGGGGGGATGCCCCAGCATTTT
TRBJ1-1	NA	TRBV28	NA	CASSLTRVKAFF	TGTGCCAGCAGTTTGACACGGGTAAAAGCTTTCTTT
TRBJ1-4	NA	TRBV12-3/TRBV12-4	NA	CASSRGEKLFF	TGTGCCAGCAGTCGGGGTGAAAAACTGTTTTTT
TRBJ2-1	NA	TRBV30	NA	CAWSLWLYNEQFF	TGTGCCTGGAGTTTATGGCTCTACAATGAGCAGTTCTTC
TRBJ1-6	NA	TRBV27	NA	CASSLWKGSPLHF	TGTGCCAGCAGTTTATGGAAGGGTTCACCCCTCCACTTT
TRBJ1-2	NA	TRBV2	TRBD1	CASGRQGSGDGYTF	TGTGCCAGCGGGCGACAGGGTTCGGGGGATGGCTACACCTTC
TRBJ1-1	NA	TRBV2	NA	CASSVSGNTEAFF	TGTGCCAGCAGCGTAAGTGGGAACACTGAAGCTTTCTTT
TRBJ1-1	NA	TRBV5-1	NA	CASSLGGSDTEAFF	TGCGCCAGCAGCTTGGGGGGTTCGGACACTGAAGCTTTCTTT
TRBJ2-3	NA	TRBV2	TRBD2	CASKGLAVSTDTQYF	TGTGCCAGCAAGGGACTAGCGGTCAGCACAGATACGCAGTATTTT
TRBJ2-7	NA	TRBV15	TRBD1	CATSTGTGREQYF	TGTGCCACCAGCACGGGGACAGGGAGGGAGCAGTACTTC
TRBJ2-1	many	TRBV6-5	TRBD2	CATGTSGTYNEQFF	TGTGCCACCGGGACTAGCGGTACCTACAATGAGCAGTTCTTC
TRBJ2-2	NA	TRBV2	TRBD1	CASSPDRGGGELFF	TGTGCCAGCAGTCCGGACAGGGGAGGCGGGGAGCTGTTTTTT
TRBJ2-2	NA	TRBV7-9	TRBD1	CASTLVGQGTGELFF	TGTGCCAGCACCCTAGTGGGACAGGGTACCGGGGAGCTGTTTTTT
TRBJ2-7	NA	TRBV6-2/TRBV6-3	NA	CASSSPDRYLSYEQYF	TGTGCCAGCAGTTCCCCCGACAGATACCTCTCCTACGAGCAGTACTTC
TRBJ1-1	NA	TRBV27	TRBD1	CASSPGTAANTEAFF	TGTGCCAGCAGTCCCGGGACAGCGGCGAACACTGAAGCTTTCTTT
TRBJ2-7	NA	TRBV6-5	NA	CASRMTGTAAYEQYF	TGTGCCAGCCGAATGACCGGGACGGCAGCCTACGAGCAGTACTTC
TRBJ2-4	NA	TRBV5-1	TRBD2	CASSWTSGSITKNIQYF	TGCGCCAGCAGCTGGACTAGCGGGAGTATTACCAAAAACATTCAGTACTTC
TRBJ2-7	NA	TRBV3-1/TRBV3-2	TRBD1	CASSLRDSLTHEQYF	TGTGCCAGCAGCCTAAGGGACAGTTTGACGCACGAGCAGTACTTC
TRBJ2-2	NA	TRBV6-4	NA	CASSSDTTNTGELFF	TGTGCCAGCAGTTCGGACACTACGAACACCGGGGAGCTGTTTTTT
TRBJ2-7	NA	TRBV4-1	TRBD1	CASSQDGDSSYEQYF	TGCGCCAGCAGCCAAGATGGGGACAGCTCCTACGAGCAGTACTTC
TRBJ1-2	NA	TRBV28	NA	CASSFGHYGYTF	TGTGCCAGCAGTTTCGGACACTATGGCTACACCTTC
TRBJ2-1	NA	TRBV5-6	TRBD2	CASSVGLIDRDEQFF	TGTGCCAGCAGCGTGGGACTAATCGACAGAGATGAGCAGTTCTTC
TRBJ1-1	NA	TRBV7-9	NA	CASSPAWGTEAFF	TGTGCCAGCAGCCCCGCCTGGGGAACTGAAGCTTTCTTT
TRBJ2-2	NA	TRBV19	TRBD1	CASSIDRSRRQGYTGELFF	TGTGCCAGTAGTATAGATCGGTCAAGGAGACAGGGTTACACCGGGGAGCTGTTTTTT
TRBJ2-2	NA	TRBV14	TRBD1	CASSTDRGPGGTGELFF	TGTGCCAGCAGCACGGACAGGGGGCCCGGTGGAACCGGGGAGCTGTTTTTT
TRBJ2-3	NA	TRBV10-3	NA	CAISWVQTGTDTQYF	TGTGCCATCAGTTGGGTCCAGACGGGCACAGATACGCAGTATTTT